This T cell receptor beta chain was recovered during a study of CD8 T cells in Susac syndrome. Reverse transcription of roughly 0.45 to 1 ug RNA was carried out with random hexamers. With immunoSEQ multiplex PCR, TCR beta CDR3 was amplified across 54 Vbeta and 13 Jbeta. TCRdb re-called the immunoSEQ multiplex PCR reads through MiXCR, storing one row per CDR3 protein. The sample includes about 430,000 distinct CDR3 sequences, 85% to 90% of them seen just once. The germline V gene has CDR1 LNHDA and CDR2 SQIVND (reference sequence). The CDR3 is 13 residues long. After removal of 5 bases from V and 4 bases from J, the junction contained 1 base not matched to a gene. The sequenced target, TCR beta, came from blood CD8+ and CD4+ T cells. Patients with stable or active relapsing-remitting disease, all of them treatment-naive, made up the multiple sclerosis controls. Through negative isolation, CD4+ and CD8+ T cells were obtained, while TEMRA cells were enriched using FACS.

This TCR was sampled from a human donor with multiple sclerosis. The genes are TRBV19 and TRBJ1-1; 10 bases line up with TRBD1. The specimen was CD8+ T cells from PBMCs. Here the CDR3 DNA reads TGTGCCAGTAGTGGGACAGGGGTCACTGAAGCTTTCTTT. Translating gives CASSGTGVTEAFF.